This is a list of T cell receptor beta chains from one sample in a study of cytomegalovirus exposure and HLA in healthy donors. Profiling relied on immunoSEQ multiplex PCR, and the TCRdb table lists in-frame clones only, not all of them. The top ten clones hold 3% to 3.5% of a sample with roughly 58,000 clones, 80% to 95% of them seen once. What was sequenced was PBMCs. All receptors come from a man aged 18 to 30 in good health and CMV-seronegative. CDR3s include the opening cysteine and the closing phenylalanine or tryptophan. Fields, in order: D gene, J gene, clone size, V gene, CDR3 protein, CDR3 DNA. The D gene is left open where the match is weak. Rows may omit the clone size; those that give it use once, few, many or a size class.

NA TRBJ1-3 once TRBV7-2 CASSLVHIGGGNTIYF TGTGCCAGCAGCTTAGTACATATCGGGGGTGGAAACACCATATATTTT
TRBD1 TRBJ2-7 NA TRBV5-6 CASSLAGGQGHYEQYF TGTGCCAGCAGCTTGGCCGGGGGACAGGGGCACTACGAGCAGTACTTC
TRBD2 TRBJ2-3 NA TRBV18 CASSPPNLAGGSDTQYF TGTGCCAGCTCACCACCGAACCTAGCGGGAGGGTCAGATACGCAGTATTTT
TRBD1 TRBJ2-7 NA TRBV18 CASSPPHRTGYEQYF TGTGCCAGCTCACCACCACACCGGACAGGCTACGAGCAGTACTTC
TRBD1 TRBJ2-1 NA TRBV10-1 CASSEYRGLGEQFF TGCGCCAGCAGTGAGTATAGGGGGCTAGGTGAGCAGTTCTTC
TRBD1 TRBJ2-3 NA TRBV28 CASRLGQGSRDTQYF TGTGCCAGCAGGCTAGGACAGGGTAGCAGGGATACGCAGTATTTT
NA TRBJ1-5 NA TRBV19 CASSPEELGGNQPQHF TGTGCCAGTAGCCCTGAGGAACTGGGTGGCAATCAGCCCCAGCATTTT
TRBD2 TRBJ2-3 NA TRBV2 CASRRNGGMGTQYF TGTGCCAGCAGGAGAAACGGGGGGATGGGTACGCAGTATTTT
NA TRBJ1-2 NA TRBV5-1 CASSLGQGNGYTF TGCGCCAGCAGCTTAGGCCAGGGGAACGGCTACACCTTC
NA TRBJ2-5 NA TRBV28 CASSSVTETQYF TGTGCCAGCAGTTCGGTCACCGAGACCCAGTACTTC
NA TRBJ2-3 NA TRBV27 CASSEGQGATDTQYF TGTGCCAGCAGTGAAGGGCAGGGTGCAACAGATACGCAGTATTTT
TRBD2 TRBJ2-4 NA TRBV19 CASSILWRERAKNIQYF TGTGCCAGTAGTATTCTCTGGCGGGAGCGGGCCAAAAACATTCAGTACTTC
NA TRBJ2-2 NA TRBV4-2 CASSQDVAEVVGELFF TGTGCCAGCAGCCAAGACGTAGCGGAGGTAGTCGGGGAGCTGTTTTTT
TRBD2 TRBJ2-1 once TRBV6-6 CASQRTSGSNEQFF TGTGCCTCCCAGCGGACTAGCGGGAGCAATGAGCAGTTCTTC
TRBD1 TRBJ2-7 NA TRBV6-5 CASSYSETGGYEQYF TGTGCCAGCAGTTACTCCGAGACAGGGGGCTACGAGCAGTACTTC
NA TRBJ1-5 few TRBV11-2 CASSFGGRRPQHF TGTGCCAGCAGCTTCGGGGGAAGACGGCCCCAGCATTTT
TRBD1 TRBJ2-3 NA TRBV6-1 CASTSGTGDTDTQYF TGTGCCAGCACCTCGGGGACAGGGGACACAGATACGCAGTATTTT
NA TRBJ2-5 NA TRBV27 CASSSNGGPILETQYF TGTGCCAGCAGTTCAAATGGGGGCCCAATACTAGAGACCCAGTACTTC
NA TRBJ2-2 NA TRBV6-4 CASKPQRGAVWNTGELFF TGTGCCAGCAAGCCCCAGCGTGGGGCCGTCTGGAACACCGGGGAGCTGTTTTTT
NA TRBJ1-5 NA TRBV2 CASSPPYEGQPQHF TGTGCCAGCAGTCCCCCGTATGAGGGTCAGCCCCAGCATTTT
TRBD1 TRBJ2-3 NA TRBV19 CASSIAGTGYPDTQYF TGTGCCAGTAGTATTGCGGGGACAGGGTACCCAGATACGCAGTATTTT
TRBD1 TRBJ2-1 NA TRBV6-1 CASDRGNEQFF TGTGCCAGCGACAGGGGAAATGAGCAGTTCTTC
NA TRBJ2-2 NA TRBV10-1 CASSQDTNTGELFF TGCGCCAGCAGTCAGGACACGAACACCGGGGAGCTGTTTTTT
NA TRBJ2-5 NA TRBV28 CASSQIGQNQETQYF TGTGCCAGCAGCCAAATCGGACAGAACCAAGAGACCCAGTACTTC
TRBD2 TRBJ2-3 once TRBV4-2 CASSLGGAGGIIDTQYF TGTGCCAGCAGCCTCGGGGGGGCGGGAGGGATTATAGATACGCAGTATTTT
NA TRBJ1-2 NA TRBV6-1 CASSEELGFGYTF TGTGCCAGCAGTGAAGAGCTCGGTTTTGGCTACACCTTC
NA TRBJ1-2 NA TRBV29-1 CSGSSQGNYGYTF TGCAGCGGCAGTAGCCAGGGAAACTATGGCTACACCTTC
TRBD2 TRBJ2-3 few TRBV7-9 CASSLSVSGRATDTQYF TGTGCCAGCAGCTTAAGTGTTAGCGGGAGGGCCACAGATACGCAGTATTTT
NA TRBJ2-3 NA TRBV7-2 CASSSLTSQYF TGTGCCAGCAGCTCCCTGACTAGTCAGTATTTT